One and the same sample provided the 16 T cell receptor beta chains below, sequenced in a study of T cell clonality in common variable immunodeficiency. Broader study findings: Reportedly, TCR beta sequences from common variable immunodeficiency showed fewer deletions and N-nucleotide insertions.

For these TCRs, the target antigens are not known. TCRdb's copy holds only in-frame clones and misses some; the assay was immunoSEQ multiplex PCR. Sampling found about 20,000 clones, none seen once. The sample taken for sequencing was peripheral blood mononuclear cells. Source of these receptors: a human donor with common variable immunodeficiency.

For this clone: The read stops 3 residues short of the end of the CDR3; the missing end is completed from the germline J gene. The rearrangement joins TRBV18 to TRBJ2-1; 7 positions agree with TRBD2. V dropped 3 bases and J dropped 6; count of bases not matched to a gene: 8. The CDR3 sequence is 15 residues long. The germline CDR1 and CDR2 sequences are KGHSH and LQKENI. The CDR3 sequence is CASSPSAGVLNEQFF. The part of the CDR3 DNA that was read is TGTGCCAGCTCACCTTCGGCGGGAGTCCTCAATGAG.

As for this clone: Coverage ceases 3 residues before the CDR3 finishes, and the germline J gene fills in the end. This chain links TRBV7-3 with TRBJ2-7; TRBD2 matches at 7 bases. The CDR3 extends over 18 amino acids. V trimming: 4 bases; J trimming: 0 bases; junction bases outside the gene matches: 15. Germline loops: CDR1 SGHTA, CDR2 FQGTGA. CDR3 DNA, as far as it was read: TGTGCCAGCAGCTCTGGGGGGGGAGGGTCTAGCGACTCCTACGAG. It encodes CASSSGGGGSSDSYE. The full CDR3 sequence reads CASSSGGGGSSDSYEQYF.

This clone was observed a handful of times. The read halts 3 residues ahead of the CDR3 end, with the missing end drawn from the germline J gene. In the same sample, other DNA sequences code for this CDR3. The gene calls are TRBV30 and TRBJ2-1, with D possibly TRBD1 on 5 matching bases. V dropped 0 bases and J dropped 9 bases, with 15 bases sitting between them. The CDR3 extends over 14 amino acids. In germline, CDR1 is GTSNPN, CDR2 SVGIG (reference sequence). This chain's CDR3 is CAWSVMAGPSEQFF. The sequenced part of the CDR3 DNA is TGTGCCTGGAGTGTAATGGCAGGGCCGAGTGAG.

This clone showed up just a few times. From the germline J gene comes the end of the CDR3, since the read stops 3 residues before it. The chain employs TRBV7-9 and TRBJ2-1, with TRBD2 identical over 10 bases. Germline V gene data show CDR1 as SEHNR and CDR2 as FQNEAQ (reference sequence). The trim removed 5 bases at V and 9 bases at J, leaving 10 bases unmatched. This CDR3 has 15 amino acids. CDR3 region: CASSAGAGGPSEQFF. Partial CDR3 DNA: TGTGCCAGCAGCGCCGGAGCGGGGGGGCCCAGTGAG.

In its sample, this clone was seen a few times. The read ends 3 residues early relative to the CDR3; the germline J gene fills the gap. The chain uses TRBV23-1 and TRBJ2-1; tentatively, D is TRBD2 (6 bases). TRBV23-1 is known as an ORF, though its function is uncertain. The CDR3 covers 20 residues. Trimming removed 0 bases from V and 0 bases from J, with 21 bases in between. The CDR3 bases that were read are TGCGCCAGCAGTCAATCAAGTGTGCCTAGCGACCACAGCTCCTACAATGAG. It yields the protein CASSQSSVPSDHSSYNE. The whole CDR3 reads CASSQSSVPSDHSSYNEQFF.

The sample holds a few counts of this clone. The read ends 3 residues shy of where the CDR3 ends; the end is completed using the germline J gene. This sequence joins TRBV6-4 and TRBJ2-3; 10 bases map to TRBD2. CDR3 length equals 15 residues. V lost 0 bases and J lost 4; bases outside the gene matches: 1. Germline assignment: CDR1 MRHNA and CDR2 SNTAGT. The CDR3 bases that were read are TGTGCCAGCAGTGACTCAGCGGGAGGGCCAGATACG. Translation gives CASSDSAGGPDT. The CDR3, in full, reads CASSDSAGGPDTQYF.

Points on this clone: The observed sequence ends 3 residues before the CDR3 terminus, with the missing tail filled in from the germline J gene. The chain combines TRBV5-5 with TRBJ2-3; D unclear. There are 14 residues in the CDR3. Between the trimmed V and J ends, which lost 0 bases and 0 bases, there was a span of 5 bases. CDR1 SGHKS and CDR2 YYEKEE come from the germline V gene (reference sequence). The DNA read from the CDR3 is TGTGCCAGCAGCTTGGACTCCAGCACAGATACG. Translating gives CASSLDSSTDT. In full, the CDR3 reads CASSLDSSTDTQYF.

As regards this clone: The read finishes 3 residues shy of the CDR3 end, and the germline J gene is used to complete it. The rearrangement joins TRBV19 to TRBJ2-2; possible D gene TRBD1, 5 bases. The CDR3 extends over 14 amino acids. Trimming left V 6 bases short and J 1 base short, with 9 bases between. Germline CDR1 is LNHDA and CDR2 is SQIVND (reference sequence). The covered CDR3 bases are TGTGCCAGTAGGACAAGGGGGAACACCGGGGAG. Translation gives CASRTRGNTGE. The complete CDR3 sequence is CASRTRGNTGELFF.

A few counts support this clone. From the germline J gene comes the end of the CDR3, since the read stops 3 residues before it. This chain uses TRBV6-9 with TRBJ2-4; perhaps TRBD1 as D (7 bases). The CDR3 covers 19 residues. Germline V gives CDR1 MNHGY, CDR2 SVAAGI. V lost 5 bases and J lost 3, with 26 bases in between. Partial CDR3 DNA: TGTGCCAGCAGTAAACCGGGGAGGCTTCAGGGGGATGGCAAAAACATT. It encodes CASSKPGRLQGDGKNI. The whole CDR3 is CASSKPGRLQGDGKNIQYF.

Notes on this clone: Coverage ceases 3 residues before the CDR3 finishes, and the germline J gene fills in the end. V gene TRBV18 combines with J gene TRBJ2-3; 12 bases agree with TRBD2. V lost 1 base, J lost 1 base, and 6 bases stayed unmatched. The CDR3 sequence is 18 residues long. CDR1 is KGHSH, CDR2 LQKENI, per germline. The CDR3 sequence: CASSPQRLAGAGTDTQYF. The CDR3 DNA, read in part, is TGTGCCAGCTCACCACAGAGACTAGCGGGAGCCGGCACAGATACG. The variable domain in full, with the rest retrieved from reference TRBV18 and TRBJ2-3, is NAGVMQNPRHLVRRRGQEARLRCSPMKGHSHVYWYRQLPEEGLKFMVYLQKENIIDESGMPKERFSAEFPKEGPSILRIQQVVRGDSAAYFCASSPQRLAGAGTDTQYFGPGTRLTVL.

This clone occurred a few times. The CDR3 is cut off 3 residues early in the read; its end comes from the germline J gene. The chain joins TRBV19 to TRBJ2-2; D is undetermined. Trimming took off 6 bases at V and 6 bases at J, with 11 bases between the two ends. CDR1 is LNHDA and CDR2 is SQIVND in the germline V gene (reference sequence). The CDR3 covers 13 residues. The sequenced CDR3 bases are TGTGCCAGTAGAGGGTTTTTAGCCGGGGAG. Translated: CASRGFLAGE. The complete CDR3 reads CASRGFLAGELFF.

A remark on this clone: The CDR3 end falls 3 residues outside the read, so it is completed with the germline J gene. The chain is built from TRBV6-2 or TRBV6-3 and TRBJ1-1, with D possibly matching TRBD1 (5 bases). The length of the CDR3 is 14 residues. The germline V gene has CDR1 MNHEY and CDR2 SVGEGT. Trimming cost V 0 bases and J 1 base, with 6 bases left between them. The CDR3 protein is CASSYSTANTEAFF. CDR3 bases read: TGTGCCAGCAGTTACTCGACAGCGAACACTGAA.

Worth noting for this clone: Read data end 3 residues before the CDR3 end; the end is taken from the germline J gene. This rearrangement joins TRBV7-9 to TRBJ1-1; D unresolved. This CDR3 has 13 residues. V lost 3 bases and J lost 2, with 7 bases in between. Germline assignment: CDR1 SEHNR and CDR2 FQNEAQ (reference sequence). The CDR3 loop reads CASSFNSNTEAFF. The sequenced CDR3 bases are TGTGCCAGCAGCTTCAACTCCAACACTGAA.

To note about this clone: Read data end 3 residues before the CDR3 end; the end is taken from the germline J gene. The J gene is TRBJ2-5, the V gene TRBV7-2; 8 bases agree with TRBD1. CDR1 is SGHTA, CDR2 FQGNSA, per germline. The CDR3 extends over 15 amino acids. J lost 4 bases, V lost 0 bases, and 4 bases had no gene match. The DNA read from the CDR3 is TGTGCCAGCAGCTTAGCGGGCAGGGGGCGAGAGACC. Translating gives CASSLAGRGRET. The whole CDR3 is CASSLAGRGRETQYF.

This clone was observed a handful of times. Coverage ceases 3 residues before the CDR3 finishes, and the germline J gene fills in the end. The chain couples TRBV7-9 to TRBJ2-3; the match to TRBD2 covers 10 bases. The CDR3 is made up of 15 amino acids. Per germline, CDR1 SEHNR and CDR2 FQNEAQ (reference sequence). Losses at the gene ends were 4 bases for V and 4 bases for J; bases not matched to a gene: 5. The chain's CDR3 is CASSSPGLAPDTQYF. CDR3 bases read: TGTGCCAGCAGCTCCCCGGGACTAGCGCCAGATACG.

The chain's CDR3 is CASSEQGAEQPQHF. CDR3 bases read: TGTGCCAGCAGTGAACAGGGGGCAGAACAGCCC. The chain employs TRBV6-1 and TRBJ1-5, with 8 nucleotides matching TRBD1. The CDR3 end is not reached by the read, which stops 3 residues before it; the germline J gene fills it in. This CDR3 region has 14 residues. CDR1 is MNHNS, CDR2 SASEGT, per germline. Trimming took 2 bases from V and 7 from J; bases not matched to a gene: 4.